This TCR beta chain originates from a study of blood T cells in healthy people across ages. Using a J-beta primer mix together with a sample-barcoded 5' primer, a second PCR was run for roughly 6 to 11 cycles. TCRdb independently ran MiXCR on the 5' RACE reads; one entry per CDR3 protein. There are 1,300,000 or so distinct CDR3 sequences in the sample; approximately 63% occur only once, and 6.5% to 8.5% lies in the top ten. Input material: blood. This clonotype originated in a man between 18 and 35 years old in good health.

For the CDR3, the DNA is TGTGCCATCAGTGACACCGATGGGGGTAAGGTGACCCAGCATTTT. Encoded protein: CAISDTDGGKVTQHF. The V call is TRBV10-3, the J call TRBJ1-5; possible D gene TRBD1, 5 bases. Germline V lookup: CDR1 ENHRY, CDR2 SYGVKD. Trimming took 3 bases from V and 11 from J, leaving 20 bases between them. The CDR3 spans 15 residues.